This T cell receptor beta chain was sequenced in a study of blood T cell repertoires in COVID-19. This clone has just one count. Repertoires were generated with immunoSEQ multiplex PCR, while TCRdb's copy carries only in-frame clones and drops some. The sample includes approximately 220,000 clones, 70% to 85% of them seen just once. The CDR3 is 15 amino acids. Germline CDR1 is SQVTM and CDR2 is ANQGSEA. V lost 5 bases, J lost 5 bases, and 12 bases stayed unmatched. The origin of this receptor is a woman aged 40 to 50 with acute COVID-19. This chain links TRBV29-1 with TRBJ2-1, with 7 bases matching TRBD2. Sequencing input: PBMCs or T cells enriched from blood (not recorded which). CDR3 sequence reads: CSVPRDAGVNNEQFF. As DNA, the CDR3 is TGCAGCGTTCCCCGGGACGCGGGAGTGAACAATGAGCAGTTCTTC.